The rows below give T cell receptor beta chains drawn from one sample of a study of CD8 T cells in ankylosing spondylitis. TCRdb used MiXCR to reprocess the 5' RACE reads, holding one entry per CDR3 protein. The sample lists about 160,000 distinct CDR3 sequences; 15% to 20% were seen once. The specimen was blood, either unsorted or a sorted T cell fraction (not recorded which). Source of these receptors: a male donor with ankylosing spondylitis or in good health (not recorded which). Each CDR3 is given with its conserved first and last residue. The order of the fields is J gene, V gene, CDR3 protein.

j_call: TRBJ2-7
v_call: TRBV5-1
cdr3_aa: CASSPAGQIYEQYF

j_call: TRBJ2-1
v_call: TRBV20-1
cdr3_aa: CSAELGLAGVGFF

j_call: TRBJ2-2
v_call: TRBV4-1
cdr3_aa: CASSQMWGSAGELFF

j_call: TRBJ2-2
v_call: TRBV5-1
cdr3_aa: CASSPGGSNTGELFF

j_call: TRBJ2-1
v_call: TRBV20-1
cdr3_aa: CSARDPSGRPYNEQFF

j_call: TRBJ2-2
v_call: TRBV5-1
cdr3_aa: CASSPGPNTGELFF

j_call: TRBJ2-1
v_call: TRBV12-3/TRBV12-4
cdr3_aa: CASTPGAHEQFF

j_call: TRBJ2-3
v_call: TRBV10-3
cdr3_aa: CAISSGTSERTDTQYF

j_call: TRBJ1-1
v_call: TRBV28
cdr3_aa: CASSRGTGLTEAFF

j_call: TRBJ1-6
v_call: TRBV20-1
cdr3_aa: CSARGGQGYSPLHF

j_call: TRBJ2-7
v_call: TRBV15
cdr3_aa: CATSRLGRGKYEQYF

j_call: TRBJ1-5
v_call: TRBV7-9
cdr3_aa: CASSLETGPGQPQHF

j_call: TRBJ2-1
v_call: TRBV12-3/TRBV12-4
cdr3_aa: CASRPQSPAGWNEQFF

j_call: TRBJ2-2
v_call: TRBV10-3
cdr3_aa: CAISVASGGNTGELFF

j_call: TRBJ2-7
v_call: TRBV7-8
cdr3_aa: CASSLGTAGGPEQYF

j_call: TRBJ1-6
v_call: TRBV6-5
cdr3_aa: CASSLNRQERFALHF

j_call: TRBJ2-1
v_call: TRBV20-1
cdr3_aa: CSAEPGLRQSLLQFF

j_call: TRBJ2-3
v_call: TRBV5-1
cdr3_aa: CASSLVVLAQDTQYF

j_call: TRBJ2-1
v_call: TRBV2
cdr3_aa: CASSPLKGGNEQFF

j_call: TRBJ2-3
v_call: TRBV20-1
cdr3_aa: CSASADGSTDTQYF

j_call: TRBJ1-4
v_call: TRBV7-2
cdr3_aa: CASSGGWGSGEKLFF

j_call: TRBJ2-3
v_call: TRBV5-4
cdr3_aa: CASSLVYREPSTDTQYF

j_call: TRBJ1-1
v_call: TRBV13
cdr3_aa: CASSFLDRENTEAFF

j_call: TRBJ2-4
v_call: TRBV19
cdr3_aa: CASNPEAGRNIQYF

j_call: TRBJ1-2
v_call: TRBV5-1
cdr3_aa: CASSSGQTYGYTF

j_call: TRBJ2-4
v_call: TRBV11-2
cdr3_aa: CASSLDRSNIQYF

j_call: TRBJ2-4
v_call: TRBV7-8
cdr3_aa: CASSLIRLAGGSLQYF

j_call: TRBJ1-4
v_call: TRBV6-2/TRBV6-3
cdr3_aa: CASSYGTAYREKLFF

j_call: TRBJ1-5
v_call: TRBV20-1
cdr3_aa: CSARLQGVGSNQPQHF

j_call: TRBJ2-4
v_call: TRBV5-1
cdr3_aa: CASSGLAGAKNIQYF

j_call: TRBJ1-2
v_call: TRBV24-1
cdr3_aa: CTTSDPIAGGPRGYTF

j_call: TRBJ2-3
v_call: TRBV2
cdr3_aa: CASRTSGTDTQYF

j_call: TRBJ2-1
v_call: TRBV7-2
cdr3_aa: CASSLSRTWSLREQFF

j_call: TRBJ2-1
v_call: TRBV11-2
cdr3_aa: CASSGQTEQFF

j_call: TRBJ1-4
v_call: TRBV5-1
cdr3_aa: CASSPAHTATNEKLFF

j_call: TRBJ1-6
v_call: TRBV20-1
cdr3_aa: CSAEGRPLLHF

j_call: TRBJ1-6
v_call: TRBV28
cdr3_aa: CASSPQDLTNSPLHF

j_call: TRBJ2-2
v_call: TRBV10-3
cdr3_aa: CATLAGNTGELFF

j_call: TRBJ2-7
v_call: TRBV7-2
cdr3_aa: CASSSWIRLAGGEQYF

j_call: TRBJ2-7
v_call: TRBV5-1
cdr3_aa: CASSLAGTRGNLHEQYF

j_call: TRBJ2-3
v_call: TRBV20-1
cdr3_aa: CSANLGGFITDTQYF